One sample yielded the 6 T cell receptor beta chains listed below, sequenced in a study of memory CD4+ T cells and cytomegalovirus serostatus. This table comes from immunoSEQ multiplex PCR, and its TCRdb copy is limited to in-frame clones, with some not included. The table includes more than 45,000 clones, roughly 77% detected once. Single viable CD3+CD4+CD8-CD45RO+ cells were sorted as the memory CD4+ T cells. Sample: memory CD4+ T cells from blood. The receptor set was obtained from an adult in good health and CMV-seronegative.

V usage is TRBV30 and J usage is TRBJ1-4, with 7 positions matching TRBD1. The CDR3 totals 16 residues. V lost 4 bases and J lost 4; bases outside the gene matches: 12. Germline assignment: CDR1 GTSNPN and CDR2 SVGIG (reference sequence). The DNA of the CDR3 is TGTGCCTGGAAGGGGGCCCATGACTATTTTAATGAAAAACTGTTTTTT. Translated: CAWKGAHDYFNEKLFF.

This clone was recorded a few times. The chain uses TRBV11-3 and TRBJ2-7; D is unresolved. The germline V and J ends were trimmed by 7 bases and 5 bases, with 12 bases remaining between them. This CDR3 is 12 amino acids long. The germline V gene encodes CDR1 SGHNT and CDR2 YENEEA. The CDR3 loop reads CASTHSLDEQYF. DNA of the CDR3: TGTGCCAGCACCCACTCATTGGACGAGCAGTACTTC. The complete variable domain, with remaining parts taken from reference TRBV11-3 and TRBJ2-7, reads EAGVVQSPRYKIIEKKQPVAFWCNPISGHNTLYWYLQNLGQGPELLIRYENEEAVDDSQLPKDRFSAERLKGVDSTLKIQPAELGDSAVYLCASTHSLDEQYFGPGTRLTVT.

This chain connects TRBV7-9 to TRBJ1-1; maybe TRBD1 (5 bases). V was shortened by 5 bases and J by 4 bases, with 20 bases between the two germline ends. This CDR3 has 16 residues. Looked up from germline, CDR1 is SEHNR and CDR2 is FQNEAQ (reference sequence). This CDR3 reads CASSPLGWGSGTEAFF. CDR3 DNA sequence: TGTGCCAGCAGCCCCCTCGGTTGGGGCTCAGGCACTGAAGCTTTCTTT.

V and J are TRBV11-2 and TRBJ2-7; the D gene is possibly TRBD2 (5 bases). With 6 bases removed from V and 2 bases from J, the gap between germline ends came to 17 bases. The CDR3 contains 15 residues. Germline CDR1 is SGHAT and CDR2 is FQNNGV. The CDR3 sequence: CASSGLSSPPYEQYF. The CDR3 DNA reads as TGTGCCAGCAGTGGACTGTCTTCACCTCCCTACGAGCAGTACTTC.

In the case of this clone: This sample also contains other DNA sequences that code for the same CDR3. J is TRBJ1-2 and V is TRBV2; perhaps TRBD1 as D (5 bases). Germline V gene lookup returns CDR1 SNHLY and CDR2 FYNNEI. This CDR3 spans 14 amino acids. With 4 bases removed from V and 4 bases from J, the gap between germline ends came to 13 bases. CDR3 sequence reads: CASSVDSSSYGYTF. The CDR3 DNA reads as TGTGCCAGCAGTGTCGACAGTAGTAGCTATGGCTACACCTTC.

This clone is a singleton in its sample. The rearrangement links TRBV10-1 to TRBJ1-2, with a weak D call TRBD1 (5 bases). This CDR3 is 14 amino acids long. CDR1 is WNHNN, CDR2 SYGVQD, per germline (reference sequence). Trimming cost V 3 bases and J 7 bases, with 15 bases left between them. The CDR3 coding sequence is TGCGCCAGCAGTGATACGGGGGGTACGAGTGGCTACACCTTC. It codes for CASSDTGGTSGYTF.